This T cell receptor beta chain was identified in a study of blood T cell repertoires in COVID-19. Study as a whole: Donors in the United States, Italy and Spain gave samples during acute or convalescent COVID-19. In each case, the material was cDNA or gDNA derived from T cells, B-cell-depleted T cells, or PBMCs.

There are 11 residues in the CDR3. V was trimmed by 6 bases and J by 9 bases, leaving 9 bases between them. Germline CDR1 reads MNHEY; CDR2 reads SVGAGI. Followed over time, Seattle patients had been enrolled while infection was active. In the study's own analysis: The assay estimated nucleated cells by amplifying reference gene primers. Here immunoSEQ multiplex PCR was the method, and the copy in TCRdb shows in-frame clones only, minus some. V and J calls and clone size are given by that table; D and trimming were obtained from the DNA. The sample yields roughly 200,000 clones, 81% seen once. V gene TRBV6-5 combines with J gene TRBJ2-1; no firm D call. Material for sequencing was peripheral blood. This TCR derives from a woman of 80 years or more with COVID-19, enrolled during active disease. The CDR3 reads CASRTVREQFF. In nucleotides, the CDR3 is TGTGCCAGCAGGACTGTTCGTGAGCAGTTCTTC.